Following are 17 T cell receptor beta chains from one sample sequenced in a study of blood T cells in healthy people across ages. Combining a sample-barcoded 5' primer with a J-beta primer mix, a second PCR ran for 7 to 11 cycles. Via MiXCR, TCRdb re-called the 5' RACE reads, giving one row per CDR3 protein. The table has more than 650,000 distinct CDR3 sequences, about 55% seen once. Input material: blood. The receptors shown here come from a man older than 75 in good health.

The chain is built from TRBV20-1 and TRBJ2-1, with 12 positions matching TRBD2. Germline-derived CDR1 and CDR2 are DFQATT and SNEGSKA (reference sequence). Losses at the gene ends were 2 bases for V and 12 bases for J; bases not matched to a gene: 5. This CDR3 region has 13 residues. CDR3 sequence reads: CSARLAGGGGQFF. The CDR3 coding sequence is TGCAGTGCTAGACTAGCGGGGGGGGGAGGGCAGTTCTTC.

The V gene is TRBV6-5, the J gene TRBJ2-3; 12 bases map to TRBD1. V gave up 0 bases and J gave up 6 bases; unmatched junction bases: 7. Germline CDR1 reads MNHEY; CDR2 reads SVGAGI. This CDR3 has 17 residues. In DNA form, the CDR3 reads TGTGCCAGCAGTTACTCAGCCGGGACAGGGGGCTTGGATACGCAGTATTTT. It specifies CASSYSAGTGGLDTQYF.

The chain employs TRBV20-1 and TRBJ1-5; no definite D call. This CDR3 comprises 13 residues. V was pared by 3 bases and J by 5 bases, with 11 bases between. CDR1 is DFQATT, CDR2 SNEGSKA, per germline (reference sequence). The CDR3 DNA follows: TGCAGTGCTAGTGTAGCAGGAGATCAGCCCCAGCATTTT. It codes for CSASVAGDQPQHF.

The chain links TRBV11-2 to TRBJ1-2, with D possibly TRBD1 on 5 matching bases. Between the trimmed V and J ends, which lost 5 bases and 6 bases, there was a span of 16 bases. Germline values: CDR1 SGHAT, CDR2 FQNNGV. The CDR3 length is 14 residues. The CDR3 region is CASSVGEGGDGYTF. The CDR3 nucleotides read TGTGCCAGCAGCGTCGGGGAGGGAGGGGATGGCTACACCTTC.

This clonotype has ten or more counts. V is TRBV6-1 and J is TRBJ2-7; maybe TRBD1 (6 bases). The CDR3 has 12 amino acids. Germline V gives CDR1 MNHNS, CDR2 SASEGT. Trimming pared 8 bases from V and 3 bases from J, leaving 11 bases between. CDR3 region: CASGIGGYEQYF. The DNA of the CDR3 is TGTGCCAGCGGGATAGGGGGCTACGAGCAGTACTTC.

This clonotype was observed a handful of times. The chain employs TRBV24-1 and TRBJ2-5, with D unclear. Trimming left V 0 bases short and J 4 bases short, with 11 bases between. CDR1 is KGHDR and CDR2 is SFDVKD in the germline V gene. The CDR3 is 15 amino acids. The CDR3 spells CATSDLQTSIETQYF. Written as DNA, the CDR3 is TGTGCCACCAGTGATTTGCAAACATCTATAGAGACCCAGTACTTC.

This clonotype was observed a few times. Here the CDR3 DNA reads TGTGCCAGCAGTTTATTATCAGGGGGGACCTATAATTCACCCCTCCACTTT. This encodes CASSLLSGGTYNSPLHF. The chain is built from TRBV12-3 or TRBV12-4 and TRBJ1-6, with TRBD1 identical over 7 bases. Losses at the gene ends were 2 bases for V and 2 bases for J; bases not matched to a gene: 6. CDR3 length equals 17 residues.

The sample holds a few counts of this clonotype. The chain employs TRBV20-1 and TRBJ2-1, with 8 bases fitting TRBD1. Germline lookup yields CDR1 DFQATT and CDR2 SNEGSKA (reference sequence). V lost 1 base to trimming and J lost 7 bases; unmatched junction nucleotides: 3. The CDR3 is 13 residues long. CDR3 sequence reads: CSARGQGSNEQFF. The CDR3 coding sequence is TGCAGTGCTAGAGGACAGGGGTCGAATGAGCAGTTCTTC.

This clonotype has a handful of counts. The rearrangement joins TRBV11-2 to TRBJ2-7; D is ambiguous. Germline lookup yields CDR1 SGHAT and CDR2 FQNNGV. This CDR3 has 19 amino acids. Trimming shortened V by 2 bases and J by 3 bases, and 26 bases separated the two germline ends. In DNA form, the CDR3 reads TGTGCCAGCAGCTTACACGGAGTTGGCTTTAGGAAATTATACTACGAGCAGTACTTC. Translated, it gives CASSLHGVGFRKLYYEQYF.

The rearrangement uses TRBV20-1 and TRBJ2-7; TRBD2 matches at 9 bases. In germline, CDR1 is DFQATT, CDR2 SNEGSKA (reference sequence). The V and J ends lost 0 bases and 3 bases, in that order; junction bases with no gene match: 6. The CDR3 is made up of 15 amino acids. The CDR3 region is CSARDGSSGDYEQYF. The CDR3, as DNA: TGCAGTGCTAGAGATGGTTCTAGCGGGGACTACGAGCAGTACTTC.

The chain employs TRBV29-1 and TRBJ2-7; D might be TRBD2 (6 bases). Germline-derived CDR1 and CDR2 are SQVTM and ANQGSEA. The length of the CDR3 is 15 residues. Trimming took off 4 bases at V and 2 bases at J, with 18 bases between the two ends. The CDR3 is CSVAGGAWGAYEQYF. The CDR3 DNA reads TGCAGCGTTGCCGGGGGTGCTTGGGGGGCCTACGAGCAGTACTTC.

This clonotype was counted only a few times. The chain uses TRBV20-1 and TRBJ1-2, with D possibly TRBD1 on 5 matching bases. CDR3 length: 14 amino acids. Germline-derived CDR1 and CDR2 are DFQATT and SNEGSKA (reference sequence). V shed 5 bases and J shed 5 bases, with 18 bases lying between them. CDR3 DNA: TGCAGTGCTGCCGGGACTAGGGGTACTTATGGCTACACCTTC. Its protein is CSAAGTRGTYGYTF.

The CDR3 nucleotides read TGCGCCAGCAGCCAAGATCGACTAGCGGGAAACTCCTACGAGCAGTACTTC. This sequence encodes CASSQDRLAGNSYEQYF. The chain has TRBV4-1 and TRBJ2-7; 11 bases fit TRBD2. J was trimmed by 0 bases and V by 0 bases; bases with no gene match: 4. The CDR3 is 17 residues long. In germline, CDR1 is MGHRA, CDR2 YSYEKL.

This clonotype was seen only a few times. The chain joins TRBV29-1 to TRBJ1-5, with D unresolved. Germline V lookup: CDR1 SQVTM, CDR2 ANQGSEA. V lost 2 bases to trimming and J lost 3 bases, with 8 bases between them. This CDR3 is 13 amino acids long. The CDR3 protein is CSVELSNNQPQHF. CDR3 DNA: TGCAGCGTTGAACTCAGTAACAATCAGCCCCAGCATTTT.

This clonotype was found a few times. The chain joins TRBV5-1 to TRBJ1-1; 7 positions match TRBD1. The junction had 7 bases not matched to a gene; V was cut back by 4 bases and J by 4 bases. Per the germline V gene, CDR1 is SGHRS and CDR2 is YFSETQ. The CDR3 is 14 amino acids. CDR3 in DNA: TGCGCCAGCAGCATCGACAGGGTTGGCACTGAAGCTTTCTTT. Encoded protein: CASSIDRVGTEAFF.

The chain's CDR3 is CSVLGWGGKQYF. CDR3 DNA sequence: TGCAGTGTGCTAGGGTGGGGTGGGAAGCAGTACTTC. This chain uses TRBV20-1 with TRBJ2-7; D uncertain. V gave up 7 bases and J gave up 8 bases, with 18 bases separating them. Per germline, CDR1 DFQATT and CDR2 SNEGSKA (reference sequence). The CDR3 is 12 amino acids.

The chain uses TRBV12-3 or TRBV12-4 and TRBJ1-5, with D hard to call. V was clipped by 3 bases and J by 6 bases, with 12 bases between them. The CDR3 consists of 14 residues. The CDR3 coding sequence is TGTGCCAGCAGTTTGGTGGATTTGGGTCAGCCCCAGCATTTT. This sequence encodes CASSLVDLGQPQHF.